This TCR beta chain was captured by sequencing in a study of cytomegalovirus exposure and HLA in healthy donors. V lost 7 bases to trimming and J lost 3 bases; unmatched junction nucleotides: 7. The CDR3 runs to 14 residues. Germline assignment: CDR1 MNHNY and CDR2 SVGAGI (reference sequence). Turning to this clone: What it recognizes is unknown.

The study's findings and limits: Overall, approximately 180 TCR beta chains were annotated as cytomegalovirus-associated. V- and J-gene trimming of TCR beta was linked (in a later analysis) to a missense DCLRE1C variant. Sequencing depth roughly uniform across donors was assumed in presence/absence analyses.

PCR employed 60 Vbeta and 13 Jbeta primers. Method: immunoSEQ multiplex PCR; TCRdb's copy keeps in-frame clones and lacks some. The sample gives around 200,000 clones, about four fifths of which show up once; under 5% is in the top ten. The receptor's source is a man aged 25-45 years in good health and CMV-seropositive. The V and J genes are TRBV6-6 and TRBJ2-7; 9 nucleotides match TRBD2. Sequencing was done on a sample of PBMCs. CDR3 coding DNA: TGTGCCAGCACCCCGGGACTAGCAAGCTACGAGCAGTACTTC. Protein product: CASTPGLASYEQYF.